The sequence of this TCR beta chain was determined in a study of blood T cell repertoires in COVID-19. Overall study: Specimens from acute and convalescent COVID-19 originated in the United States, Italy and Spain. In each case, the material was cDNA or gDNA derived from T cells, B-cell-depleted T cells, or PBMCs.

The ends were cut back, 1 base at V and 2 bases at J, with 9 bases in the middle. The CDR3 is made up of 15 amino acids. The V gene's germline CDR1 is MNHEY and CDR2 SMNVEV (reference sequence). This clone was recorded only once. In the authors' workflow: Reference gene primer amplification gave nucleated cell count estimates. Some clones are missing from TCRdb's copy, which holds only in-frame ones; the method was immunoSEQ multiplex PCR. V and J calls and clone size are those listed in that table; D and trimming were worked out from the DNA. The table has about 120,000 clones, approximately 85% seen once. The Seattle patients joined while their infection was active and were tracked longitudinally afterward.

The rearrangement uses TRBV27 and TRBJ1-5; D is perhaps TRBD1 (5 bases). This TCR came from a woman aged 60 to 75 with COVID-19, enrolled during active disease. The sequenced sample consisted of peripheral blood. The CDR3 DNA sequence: TGTGCCAGCAGTTTATTCTGGGGGGGCAATCAGCCCCAGCATTTT. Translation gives CASSLFWGGNQPQHF.